This T cell receptor (beta chain) was identified in a study of blood T cell repertoires in COVID-19. At the level of the study: PBMCs, B-cell-depleted T cells, or T cells were the source of the cDNA or gDNA that made up the material.

The CDR3 loop spans 17 amino acids. From germline, CDR1 is SEHNR and CDR2 FQNEAQ (reference sequence). Trimming removed 6 bases at V and 4 bases at J, with 23 bases between. In the authors' workflow: Nucleated cell counts were estimated from reference gene primer amplification. Clones were sequenced by immunoSEQ multiplex PCR, and TCRdb holds only the in-frame ones, with some missing. V and J calls and clone size come straight from that table; D and trimming were deduced from the DNA. The sample includes 300,000 or so clones, 80% to 95% seen only once; the top ten take 0.95% to 1.3%. The V and J genes are TRBV7-9 and TRBJ2-3; maybe TRBD2 (6 bases). This clonotype originated in a woman aged 30 to 39 who had recovered from COVID-19. The sequencing input was PBMCs or T cells enriched from blood (not recorded which). The DNA of the CDR3 is TGTGCCAGCAGAAACTACCCCGGCAGGAGGGTGGCAGATACGCAGTATTTT. The encoded protein is CASRNYPGRRVADTQYF.